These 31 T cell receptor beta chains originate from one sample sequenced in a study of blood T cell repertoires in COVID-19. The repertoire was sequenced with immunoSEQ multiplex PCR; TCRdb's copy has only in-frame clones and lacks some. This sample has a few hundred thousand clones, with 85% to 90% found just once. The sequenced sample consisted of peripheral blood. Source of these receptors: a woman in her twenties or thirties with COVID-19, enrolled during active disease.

The CDR3 nucleotides read TGTGCCAGCAGCGTAGGACAGGGATACACCGGGGAGCTGTTTTTT. This gives the protein CASSVGQGYTGELFF. The V and J genes are TRBV9 and TRBJ2-2; 7 bases align to TRBD1. CDR1 and CDR2 (germline): SGDLS, YYNGEE. The CDR3 consists of 15 residues. Trimming cost V 0 bases and J 3 bases; bases outside gene matches: 2.

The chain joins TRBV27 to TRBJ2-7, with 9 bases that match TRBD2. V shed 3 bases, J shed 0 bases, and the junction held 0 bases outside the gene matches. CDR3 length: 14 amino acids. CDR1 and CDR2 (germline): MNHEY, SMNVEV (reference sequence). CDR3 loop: CASSLREGSYEQYF. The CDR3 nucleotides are TGTGCCAGCAGTTTGCGGGAGGGCTCCTACGAGCAGTACTTC.

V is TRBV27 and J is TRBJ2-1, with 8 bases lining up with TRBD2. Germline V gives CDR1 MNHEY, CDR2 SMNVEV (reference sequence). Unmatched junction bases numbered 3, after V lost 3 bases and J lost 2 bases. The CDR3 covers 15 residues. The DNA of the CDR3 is TGTGCCAGCAGTTTGACGGGAGGGCCCTACAATGAGCAGTTCTTC. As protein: CASSLTGGPYNEQFF.

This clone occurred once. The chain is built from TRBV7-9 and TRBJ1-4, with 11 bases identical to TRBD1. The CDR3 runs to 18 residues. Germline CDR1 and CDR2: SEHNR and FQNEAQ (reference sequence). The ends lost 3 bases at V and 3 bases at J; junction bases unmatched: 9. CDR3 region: CASSFRTGGAGANEKLFF. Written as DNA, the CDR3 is TGTGCCAGCAGCTTCAGGACAGGGGGCGCCGGGGCTAATGAAAAACTGTTTTTT.

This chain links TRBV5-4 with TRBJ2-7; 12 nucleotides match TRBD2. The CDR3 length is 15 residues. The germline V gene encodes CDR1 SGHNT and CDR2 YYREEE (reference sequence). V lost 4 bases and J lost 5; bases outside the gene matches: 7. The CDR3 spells CASSPASGRVNEQYF. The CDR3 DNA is TGTGCCAGCAGCCCCGCTAGCGGGAGGGTAAACGAGCAGTACTTC. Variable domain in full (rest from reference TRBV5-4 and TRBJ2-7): ETGVTQSPTHLIKTRGQQVTLRCSSQSGHNTVSWYQQALGQGPQFIFQYYREEENGRGNFPPRFSGLQFPNYSSELNVNALELDDSALYLCASSPASGRVNEQYFGPGTRLTVT.

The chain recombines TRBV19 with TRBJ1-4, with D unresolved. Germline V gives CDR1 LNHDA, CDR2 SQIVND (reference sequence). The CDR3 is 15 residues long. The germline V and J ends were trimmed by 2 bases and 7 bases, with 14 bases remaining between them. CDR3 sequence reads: CASSITRSSTEKLFF. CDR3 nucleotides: TGTGCCAGTAGTATAACCCGGTCGTCAACTGAAAAACTGTTTTTT.

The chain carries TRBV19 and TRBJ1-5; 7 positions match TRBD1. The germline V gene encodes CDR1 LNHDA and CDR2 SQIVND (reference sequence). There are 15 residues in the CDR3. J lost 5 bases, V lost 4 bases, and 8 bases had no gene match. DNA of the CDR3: TGTGCCAGTAGTACCCAGACAGGGAAGGATCAGCCCCAGCATTTT. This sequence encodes CASSTQTGKDQPQHF.

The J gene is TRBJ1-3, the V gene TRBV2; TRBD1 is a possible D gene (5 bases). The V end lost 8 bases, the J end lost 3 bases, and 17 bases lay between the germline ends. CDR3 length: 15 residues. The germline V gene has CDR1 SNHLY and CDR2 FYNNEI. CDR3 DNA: TGTGCCAGCCTAAGGCAGGGAGGATTTGGAAACACCATATATTTT. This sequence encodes CASLRQGGFGNTIYF.

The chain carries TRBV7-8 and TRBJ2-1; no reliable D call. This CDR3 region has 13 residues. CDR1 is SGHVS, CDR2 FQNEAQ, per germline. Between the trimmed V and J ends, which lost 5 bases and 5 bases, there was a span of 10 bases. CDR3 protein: CASSPAFDNEQFF. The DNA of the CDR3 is TGTGCCAGCAGCCCAGCTTTCGACAATGAGCAGTTCTTC.

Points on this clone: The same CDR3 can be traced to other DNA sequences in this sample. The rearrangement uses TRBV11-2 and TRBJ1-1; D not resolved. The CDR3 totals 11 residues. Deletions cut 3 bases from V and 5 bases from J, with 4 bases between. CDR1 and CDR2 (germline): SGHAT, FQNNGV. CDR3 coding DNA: TGTGCCAGCAGCTTTTCTACTGAAGCTTTCTTT. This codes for CASSFSTEAFF. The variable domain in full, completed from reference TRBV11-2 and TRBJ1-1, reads EAGVAQSPRYKIIEKRQSVAFWCNPISGHATLYWYQQILGQGPKLLIQFQNNGVVDDSQLPKDRFSAERLKGVDSTLKIQPAKLEDSAVYLCASSFSTEAFFGQGTRLTVV.

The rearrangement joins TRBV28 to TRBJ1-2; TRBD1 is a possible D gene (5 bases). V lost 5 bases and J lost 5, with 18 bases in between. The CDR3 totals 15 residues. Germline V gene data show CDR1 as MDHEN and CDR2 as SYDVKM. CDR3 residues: CASSPIPRGVYGYTF. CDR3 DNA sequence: TGTGCCAGCAGTCCCATACCGCGGGGGGTTTATGGCTACACCTTC.

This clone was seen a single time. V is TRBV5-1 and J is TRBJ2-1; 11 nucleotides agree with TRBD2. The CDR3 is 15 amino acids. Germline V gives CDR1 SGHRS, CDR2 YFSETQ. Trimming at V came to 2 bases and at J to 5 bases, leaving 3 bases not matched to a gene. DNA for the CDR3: TGCGCCAGCAGCTTCGATAGCGGGAGGGACAATGAGCAGTTCTTC. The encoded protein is CASSFDSGRDNEQFF.

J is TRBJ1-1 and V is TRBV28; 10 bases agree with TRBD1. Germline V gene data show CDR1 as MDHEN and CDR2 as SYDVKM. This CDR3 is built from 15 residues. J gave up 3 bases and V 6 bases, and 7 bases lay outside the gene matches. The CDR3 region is CASSTTGGWDTEAFF. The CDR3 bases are TGTGCCAGCAGCACGACAGGGGGCTGGGACACTGAAGCTTTCTTT.

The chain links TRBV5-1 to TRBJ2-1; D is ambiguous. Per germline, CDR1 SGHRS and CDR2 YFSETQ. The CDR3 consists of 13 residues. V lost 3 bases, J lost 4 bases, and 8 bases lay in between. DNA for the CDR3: TGCGCCAGCAGCTCAACTATGTACAATGAGCAGTTCTTC. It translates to CASSSTMYNEQFF.

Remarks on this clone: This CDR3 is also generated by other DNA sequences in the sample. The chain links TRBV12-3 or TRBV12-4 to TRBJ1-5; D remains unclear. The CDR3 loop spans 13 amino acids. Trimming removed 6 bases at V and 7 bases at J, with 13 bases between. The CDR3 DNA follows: TGTGCCAGCAGCCCGGGAAGAGGCCAGCCCCAGCATTTT. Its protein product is CASSPGRGQPQHF.

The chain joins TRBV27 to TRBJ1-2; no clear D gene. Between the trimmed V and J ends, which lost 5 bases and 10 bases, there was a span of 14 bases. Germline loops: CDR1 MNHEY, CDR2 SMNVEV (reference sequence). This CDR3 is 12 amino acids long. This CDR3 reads CASSPLGRDYTF. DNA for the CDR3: TGTGCCAGCAGTCCCCTCGGTCGTGACTACACCTTC.

The CDR3 DNA sequence: TGTGCCAGCAGCTTAGATCGACTAGGAGGCGAGCAGTACTTC. Residues: CASSLDRLGGEQYF. The chain is built from TRBV11-2 and TRBJ2-7, with D possibly TRBD2 on 6 matching bases. V dropped 0 bases and J dropped 6 bases, with 12 bases sitting between them. Germline assignment: CDR1 SGHAT and CDR2 FQNNGV. This CDR3 region has 14 residues. The variable domain in full, with the rest retrieved from reference TRBV11-2 and TRBJ2-7, is EAGVAQSPRYKIIEKRQSVAFWCNPISGHATLYWYQQILGQGPKLLIQFQNNGVVDDSQLPKDRFSAERLKGVDSTLKIQPAKLEDSAVYLCASSLDRLGGEQYFGPGTRLTVT.

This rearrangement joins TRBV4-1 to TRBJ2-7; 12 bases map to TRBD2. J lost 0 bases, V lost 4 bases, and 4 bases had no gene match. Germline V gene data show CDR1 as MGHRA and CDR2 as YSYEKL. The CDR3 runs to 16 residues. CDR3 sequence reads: CASSLRTSGTSYEQYF. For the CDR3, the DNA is TGCGCCAGCAGCCTCCGGACTAGCGGGACCTCCTACGAGCAGTACTTC.

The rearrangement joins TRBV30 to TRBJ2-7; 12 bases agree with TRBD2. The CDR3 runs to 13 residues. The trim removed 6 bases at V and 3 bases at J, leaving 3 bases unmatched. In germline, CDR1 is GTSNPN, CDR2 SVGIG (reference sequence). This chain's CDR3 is CACRTSGNYEQYF. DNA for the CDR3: TGTGCCTGCCGGACTAGCGGGAACTACGAGCAGTACTTC.

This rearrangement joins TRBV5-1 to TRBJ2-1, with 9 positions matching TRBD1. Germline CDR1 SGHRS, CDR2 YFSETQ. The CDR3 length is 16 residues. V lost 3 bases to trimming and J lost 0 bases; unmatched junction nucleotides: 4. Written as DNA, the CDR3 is TGCGCCAGCAGCTGGACAGGGGTCAGCTCCTACAATGAGCAGTTCTTC. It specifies CASSWTGVSSYNEQFF.

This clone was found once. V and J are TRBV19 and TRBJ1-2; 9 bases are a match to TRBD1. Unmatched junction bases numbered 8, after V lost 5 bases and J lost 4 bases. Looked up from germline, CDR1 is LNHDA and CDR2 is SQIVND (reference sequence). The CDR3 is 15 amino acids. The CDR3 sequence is CASSVTGGNSYGYTF. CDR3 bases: TGTGCCAGTAGTGTAACAGGGGGCAACTCCTATGGCTACACCTTC.

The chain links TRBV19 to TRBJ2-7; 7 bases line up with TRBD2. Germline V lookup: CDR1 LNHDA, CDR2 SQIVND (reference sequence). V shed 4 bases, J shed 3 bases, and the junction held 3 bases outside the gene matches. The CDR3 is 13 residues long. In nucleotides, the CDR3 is TGTGCCAGTAGTAGGGGGGGGAGCTACGAGCAGTACTTC. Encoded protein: CASSRGGSYEQYF.

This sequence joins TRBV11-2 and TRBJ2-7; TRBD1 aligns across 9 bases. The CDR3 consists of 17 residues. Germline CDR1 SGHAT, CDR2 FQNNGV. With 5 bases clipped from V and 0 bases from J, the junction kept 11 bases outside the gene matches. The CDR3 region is CASSPRLGDRDSYEQYF. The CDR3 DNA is TGTGCCAGCAGCCCCCGATTAGGGGACAGGGACTCCTACGAGCAGTACTTC.

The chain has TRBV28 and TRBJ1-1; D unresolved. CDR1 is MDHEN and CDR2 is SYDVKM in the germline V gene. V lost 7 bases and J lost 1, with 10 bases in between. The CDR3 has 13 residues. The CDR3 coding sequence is TGTGCCAGCATAAAATCGGGGAACACTGAAGCTTTCTTT. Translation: CASIKSGNTEAFF.

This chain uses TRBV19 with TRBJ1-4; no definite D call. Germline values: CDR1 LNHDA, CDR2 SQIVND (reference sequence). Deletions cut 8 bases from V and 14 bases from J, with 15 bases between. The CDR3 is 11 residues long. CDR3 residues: CASGPEPGLFF. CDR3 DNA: TGTGCCAGTGGTCCGGAGCCGGGTCTGTTTTTT.

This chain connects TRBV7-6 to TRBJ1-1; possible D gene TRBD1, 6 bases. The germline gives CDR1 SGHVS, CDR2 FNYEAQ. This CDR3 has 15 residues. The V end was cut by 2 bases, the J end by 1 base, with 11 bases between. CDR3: CASSLYRDRNTEAFF. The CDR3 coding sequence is TGTGCCAGCAGCTTATACAGGGATAGGAACACTGAAGCTTTCTTT.

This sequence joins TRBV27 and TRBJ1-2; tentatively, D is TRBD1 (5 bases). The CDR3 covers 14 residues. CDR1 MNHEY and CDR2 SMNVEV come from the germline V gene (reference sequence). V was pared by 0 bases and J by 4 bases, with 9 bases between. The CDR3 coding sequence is TGTGCCAGCAGTTTATCTCAGGGTACCTATGGCTACACCTTC. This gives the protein CASSLSQGTYGYTF.

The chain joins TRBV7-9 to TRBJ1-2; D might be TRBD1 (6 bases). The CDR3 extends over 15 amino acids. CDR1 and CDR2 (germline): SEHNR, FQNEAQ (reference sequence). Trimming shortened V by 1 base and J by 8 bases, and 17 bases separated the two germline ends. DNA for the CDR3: TGTGCCAGCAGCTTAGAGTTAGCAGGGGCCCTCGGCTACACCTTC. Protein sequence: CASSLELAGALGYTF.

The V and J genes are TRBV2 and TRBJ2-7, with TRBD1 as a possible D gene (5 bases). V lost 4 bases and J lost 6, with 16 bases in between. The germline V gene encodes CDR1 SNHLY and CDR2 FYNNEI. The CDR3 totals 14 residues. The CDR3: CASSAQRGISEQYF. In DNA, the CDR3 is TGTGCCAGCAGTGCCCAAAGGGGTATTAGCGAGCAGTACTTC.

This CDR3 reads CASSGPGTVSNQPQHF. CDR3 in DNA: TGTGCCAGCAGTGGCCCCGGGACAGTGAGCAATCAGCCCCAGCATTTT. The V gene is TRBV28, the J gene TRBJ1-5; 7 bases are shared with TRBD1. V gave up 5 bases and J gave up 1 base; unmatched junction bases: 8. The CDR3 loop spans 16 amino acids. Germline V CDR1 and CDR2: MDHEN, SYDVKM.

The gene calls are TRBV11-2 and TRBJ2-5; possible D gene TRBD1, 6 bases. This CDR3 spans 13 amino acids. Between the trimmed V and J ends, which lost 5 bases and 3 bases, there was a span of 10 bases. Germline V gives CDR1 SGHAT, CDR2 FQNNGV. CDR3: CASSTGNKETQYF. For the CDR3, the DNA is TGTGCCAGCAGCACAGGGAACAAAGAGACCCAGTACTTC.